A single T cell receptor beta chain is shown here with its context. Antigen: not known. This CDR3 is 14 amino acids long. Trimming shortened V by 4 bases and J by 4 bases, and 10 bases separated the two germline ends. Per germline, CDR1 MDHEN and CDR2 SYDVKM. This record comes from a study of T cells in localized non-small cell lung cancer. Method: immunoSEQ multiplex PCR; TCRdb's copy keeps in-frame clones and lacks some. This sample has about 39,000 clones; around 75% occur once, and the top ten carry approximately 30%. Study-wide results and caveats: Uninvolved adjacent lung showed higher T cell clonality than tumor. Adjacent lung had a median around 60 of the 100 largest tumor clones.

The source is a woman aged 40-69 years with stage II squamous cell lung carcinoma. This specimen consisted of PBMCs, obtained before any cancer treatment. The chain has TRBV28 and TRBJ2-2, with unresolved D. CDR3 bases: TGTGCCAGCAGTTCGGATTTGGGCACCGGGGAGCTGTTTTTT. Protein product: CASSSDLGTGELFF.